This is a list of T cell receptor beta chains from one sample in a study of OX40 agonist ivuxolimab in advanced cancers. Sequencing was performed with immunoSEQ multiplex PCR; in TCRdb, only in-frame clones are kept and a portion is missing. The sample records some 150,000 clones, roughly 91% being singletons. The sequencing used CD4+ or CD8+ T cells sorted from blood, collected in a trial of the OX40 agonist ivuxolimab. The origin of the receptors is an adult with an advanced solid tumor such as melanoma, head and neck, liver or kidney cancer. Both conserved end residues are part of each CDR3. D genes are given only for firm matches. Clone size, where shown, is once, few, many, or a class for clones that have expanded.

D gene,V gene,clone size,J gene,CDR3 DNA,CDR3 protein
-,TRBV30,-,TRBJ2-2,TGTGCCTGGAGCCCACGAGGGCCCTCGAACACCGGGGAGCTGTTTTTT,CAWSPRGPSNTGELFF
-,TRBV7-9,few,TRBJ1-2,TGTGCCAGCAGCTTAGTCTCCAGGACGACCGGCTACACCTTC,CASSLVSRTTGYTF
-,TRBV13,-,TRBJ2-7,TGTGCCAGCAGCTTGAACTACGAGCAGTACTTC,CASSLNYEQYF
-,TRBV18,-,TRBJ1-1,TGTGCCAGCTCCTTGTTGGGGCTGAACACTGAAGCTTTCTTT,CASSLLGLNTEAFF
-,TRBV7-2,-,TRBJ2-7,TGTGCCAGCAGCTTAGAACGAGGTAGGACCTACGAGCAGTACTTC,CASSLERGRTYEQYF
-,TRBV18,-,TRBJ1-6,TGTGCCAGCTCACCACAAGGGGAAAGGTCACCCCTCCACTTT,CASSPQGERSPLHF
-,TRBV30,-,TRBJ2-7,TGTGCCTGGAGTATAGGGGGTATTCGGTACTTC,CAWSIGGIRYF
-,TRBV13,-,TRBJ2-6,TGTGCCAGCAGCCCTCCGGGCGGGGCTGGGGCCAACGTCCTGACTTTC,CASSPPGGAGANVLTF
-,TRBV7-8,-,TRBJ1-3,TGTGCCAGCAGCTTAGGGAGGTGGAAAGGAAACACCATATATTTT,CASSLGRWKGNTIYF
TRBD2,TRBV7-6,-,TRBJ2-1,TGTGCCAGCAGCTTACTAAATGTCGGGAAGCGGGGGCTCAACAATGAGCAGTTCTTC,CASSLLNVGKRGLNNEQFF
-,TRBV11-2,-,TRBJ1-6,TGTGCCAGCAGCCGAACTCCAGAGGGGTGGCGGTCACCCCTCCACTTT,CASSRTPEGWRSPLHF
-,TRBV5-4,-,TRBJ2-5,TGTGCCAGCAGCTTTGGACGGGCACAAGAGACCCAGTACTTC,CASSFGRAQETQYF
TRBD2,TRBV18,few,TRBJ2-1,TGTGCCAGCTCACCGACGAGAGCGGGGGGGCTGGATGAGCAGTTCTTC,CASSPTRAGGLDEQFF
-,TRBV5-4,-,TRBJ1-1,TGTGCCAGCAGCTTGGGACTAGAGAACACTGAAGCTTTCTTT,CASSLGLENTEAFF
TRBD2,TRBV10-1,-,TRBJ2-3,TGCGCCAGCAGTGATCAACGGACTAGCGGGGGGAAAGATACGCAGTATTTT,CASSDQRTSGGKDTQYF
-,TRBV10-3,-,TRBJ2-5,TGTGCCATCAGAGGGCAGAGAGAAGGGACCCAGTACTTC,CAIRGQREGTQYF
-,TRBV18,-,TRBJ1-5,TGTGCCAGCTCACCGGACGGGGGCCATGAGCCCCAGCATTTT,CASSPDGGHEPQHF
-,TRBV7-9,once,TRBJ1-5,TGTGCCAGCAGCTTTGGGCAGGGCGGCAATCAGCCCCAGCATTTT,CASSFGQGGNQPQHF
TRBD1,TRBV6-5,-,TRBJ1-4,TGTGCCAGCAGATTGGGACAGCTTAATGAAAAACTGTTTTTT,CASRLGQLNEKLFF
-,TRBV10-3,-,TRBJ1-1,TGTGCCATCAGTGAGGGGATGGGGCTAGCTTTCTTT,CAISEGMGLAFF
TRBD1,TRBV5-1,few,TRBJ2-2,TGCGCCAGCAGCCCGGGACAGGGGAGATCCGCCGGGGAGCTGTTTTTT,CASSPGQGRSAGELFF
-,TRBV25-1,-,TRBJ1-1,TGTGCCAGCAGTACTCTGGACAGTCTGAACACTGAAGCTTTCTTT,CASSTLDSLNTEAFF
-,TRBV6-5,-,TRBJ2-1,TGTGCCAGCACCCCTATGAGGGGCAACAATGAGCAGTTCTTC,CASTPMRGNNEQFF
TRBD1,TRBV6-5,-,TRBJ1-1,TGTGCCAGCAGTTCACCGGGACAGGTGAACATTGAAGCTTTCTTT,CASSSPGQVNIEAFF
-,TRBV5-1,-,TRBJ1-1,TGCGCCAGCGGGGGGGGGCTCATGAACACTGAAGCTTTCTTT,CASGGGLMNTEAFF
-,TRBV5-1,-,TRBJ2-3,TGCGCCAGCAGCTTGGCGGTCGGGGTTAGCACAGATACGCAGTATTTT,CASSLAVGVSTDTQYF
-,TRBV30,-,TRBJ2-3,TGTGCCTGGAGTGTGTCCAGGACCCCGGGACGCACAGATACGCAGTATTTT,CAWSVSRTPGRTDTQYF
-,TRBV19,-,TRBJ1-2,TGTGCCAGTAGTATTTCCGGGGCGATGGGTGGCTACACCTTC,CASSISGAMGGYTF
-,TRBV2,once,TRBJ1-2,TGTGCCAGCAGTGGGCAGGGCTTTGCTGATGGCTACACCTTC,CASSGQGFADGYTF
TRBD1,TRBV28,-,TRBJ2-1,TGTGCCAGCAGTTGGGCAGGGGGACCCAATGAGCAGTTCTTC,CASSWAGGPNEQFF